This TCR beta chain was identified in a study of blood T cell repertoires in COVID-19. Study as a whole: Acute and convalescent COVID-19 samples came from the United States, Italy and Spain.

Participants were aged roughly 18 to 100 years from roughly 25 US areas. Participants' own reports of clinical history determined their cohort assignment. Resolution of symptoms, clearance, or two negative PCRs was present in recovered Cohort 3 donors. Clones were read by immunoSEQ multiplex PCR, and TCRdb kept only the in-frame ones, dropping some. The sample carries approximately 440,000 clones, around 90% recorded once. The receptor comes from a young man who had recovered from COVID-19. Sequencing was performed on PBMCs or T cells enriched from blood (not recorded which).

The chain's CDR3 is CASSVDVVGRGPQYGYTF. DNA for the CDR3: TGTGCCAGCAGCGTAGACGTAGTGGGCAGGGGACCACAATACGGCTACACCTTC. J is TRBJ1-2 and V is TRBV9, with D possibly matching TRBD1 (6 bases). The CDR3 sequence is 18 residues long. Germline CDR1 is SGDLS and CDR2 is YYNGEE. Trimming removed 0 bases from V and 8 bases from J, with 26 bases in between.